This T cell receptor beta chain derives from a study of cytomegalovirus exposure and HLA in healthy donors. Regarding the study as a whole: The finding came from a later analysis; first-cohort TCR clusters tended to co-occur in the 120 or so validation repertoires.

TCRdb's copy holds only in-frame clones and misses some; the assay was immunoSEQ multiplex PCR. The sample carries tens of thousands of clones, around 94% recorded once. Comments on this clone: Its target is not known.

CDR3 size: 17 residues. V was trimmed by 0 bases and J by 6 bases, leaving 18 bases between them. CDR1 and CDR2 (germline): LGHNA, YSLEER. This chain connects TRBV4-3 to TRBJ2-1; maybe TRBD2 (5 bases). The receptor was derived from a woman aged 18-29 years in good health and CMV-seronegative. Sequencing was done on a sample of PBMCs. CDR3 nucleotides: TGCGCCAGCAGCCAAGATCGGACGAGGGTTTTGGGCAATGAGCAGTTCTTC. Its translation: CASSQDRTRVLGNEQFF.